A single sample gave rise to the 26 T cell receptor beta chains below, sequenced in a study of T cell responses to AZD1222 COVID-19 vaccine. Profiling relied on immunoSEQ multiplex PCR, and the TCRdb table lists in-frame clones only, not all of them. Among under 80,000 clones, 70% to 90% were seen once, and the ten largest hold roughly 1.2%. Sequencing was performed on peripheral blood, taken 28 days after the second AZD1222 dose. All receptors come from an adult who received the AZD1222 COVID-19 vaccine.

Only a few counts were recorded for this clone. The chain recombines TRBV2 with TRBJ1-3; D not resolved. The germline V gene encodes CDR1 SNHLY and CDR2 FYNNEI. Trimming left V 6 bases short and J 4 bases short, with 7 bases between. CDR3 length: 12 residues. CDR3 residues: CASRLEGNTIYF. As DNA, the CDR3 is TGTGCCAGCAGACTGGAAGGAAACACCATATATTTT.

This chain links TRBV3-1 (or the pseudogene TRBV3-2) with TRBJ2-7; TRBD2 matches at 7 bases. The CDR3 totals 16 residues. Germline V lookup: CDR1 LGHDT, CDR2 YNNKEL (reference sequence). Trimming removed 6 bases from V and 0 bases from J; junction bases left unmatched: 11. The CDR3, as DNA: TGTGCCAGCAGTTTGCATGGCGGGAGCCTCTCCTACGAGCAGTACTTC. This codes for CASSLHGGSLSYEQYF.

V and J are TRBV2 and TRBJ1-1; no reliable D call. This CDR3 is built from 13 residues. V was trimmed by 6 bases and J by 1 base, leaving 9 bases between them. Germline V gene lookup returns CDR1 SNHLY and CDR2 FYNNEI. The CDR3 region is CASRGQENTEAFF. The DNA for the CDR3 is TGTGCCAGCAGGGGTCAGGAGAACACTGAAGCTTTCTTT.

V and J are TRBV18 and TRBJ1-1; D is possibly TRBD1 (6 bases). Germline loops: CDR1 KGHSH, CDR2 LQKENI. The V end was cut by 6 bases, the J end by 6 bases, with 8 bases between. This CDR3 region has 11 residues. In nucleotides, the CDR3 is TGTGCCAGCTCTACAGGGTCTGAAGCTTTCTTT. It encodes CASSTGSEAFF.

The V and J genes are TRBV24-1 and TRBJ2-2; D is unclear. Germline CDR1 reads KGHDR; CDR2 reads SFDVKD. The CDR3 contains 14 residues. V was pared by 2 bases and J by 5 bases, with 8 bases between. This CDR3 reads CATSDYKETGELFF. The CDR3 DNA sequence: TGTGCCACCAGTGATTATAAAGAGACCGGGGAGCTGTTTTTT.

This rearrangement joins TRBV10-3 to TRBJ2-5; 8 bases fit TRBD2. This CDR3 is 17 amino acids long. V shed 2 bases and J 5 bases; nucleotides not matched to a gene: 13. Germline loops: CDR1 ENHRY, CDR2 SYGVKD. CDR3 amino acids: CAISETQLAGGGETQYF. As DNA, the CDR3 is TGTGCCATCAGTGAGACGCAGTTAGCGGGCGGGGGGGAGACCCAGTACTTC.

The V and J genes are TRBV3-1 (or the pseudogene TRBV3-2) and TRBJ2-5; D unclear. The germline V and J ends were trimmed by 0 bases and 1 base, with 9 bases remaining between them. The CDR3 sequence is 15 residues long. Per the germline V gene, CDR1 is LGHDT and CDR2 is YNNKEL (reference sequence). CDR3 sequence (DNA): TGTGCCAGCAGCCAAGATGAAGAGTCCCAAGAGACCCAGTACTTC. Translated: CASSQDEESQETQYF.

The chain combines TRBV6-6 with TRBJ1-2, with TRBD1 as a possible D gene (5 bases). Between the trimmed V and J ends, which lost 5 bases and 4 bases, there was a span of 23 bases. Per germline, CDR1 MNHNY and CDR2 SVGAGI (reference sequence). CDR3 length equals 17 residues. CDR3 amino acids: CASSPHRSGTDSYGYTF. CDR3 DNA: TGTGCCAGCAGTCCGCATCGTTCCGGGACGGATTCCTATGGCTACACCTTC.

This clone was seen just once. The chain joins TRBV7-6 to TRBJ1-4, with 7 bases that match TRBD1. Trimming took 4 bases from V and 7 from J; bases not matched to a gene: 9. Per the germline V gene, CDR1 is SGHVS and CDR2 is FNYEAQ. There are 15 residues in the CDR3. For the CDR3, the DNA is TGTGCCAGCAGCTCCTCGACTCACAGGGGTGAAAAACTGTTTTTT. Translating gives CASSSSTHRGEKLFF.

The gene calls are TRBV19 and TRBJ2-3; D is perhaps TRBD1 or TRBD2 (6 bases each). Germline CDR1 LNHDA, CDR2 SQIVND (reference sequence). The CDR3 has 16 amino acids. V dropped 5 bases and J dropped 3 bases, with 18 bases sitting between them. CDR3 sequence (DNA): TGTGCCAGTAGTGACCCTCGAGGGGGAGGAACAGATACGCAGTATTTT. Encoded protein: CASSDPRGGGTDTQYF.

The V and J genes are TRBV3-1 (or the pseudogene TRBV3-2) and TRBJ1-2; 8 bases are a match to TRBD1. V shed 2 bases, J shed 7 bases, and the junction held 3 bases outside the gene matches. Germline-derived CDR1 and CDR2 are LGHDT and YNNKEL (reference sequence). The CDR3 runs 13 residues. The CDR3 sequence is CASSQQGARGYTF. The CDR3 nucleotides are TGTGCCAGCAGCCAACAGGGGGCGCGTGGCTACACCTTC.

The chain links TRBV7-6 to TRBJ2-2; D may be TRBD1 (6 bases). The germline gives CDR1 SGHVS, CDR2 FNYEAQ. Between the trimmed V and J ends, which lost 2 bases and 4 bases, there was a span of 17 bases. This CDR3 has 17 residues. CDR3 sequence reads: CASSLSVAGVGTGELFF. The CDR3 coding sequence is TGTGCCAGCAGCTTATCGGTCGCAGGGGTTGGCACCGGGGAGCTGTTTTTT.

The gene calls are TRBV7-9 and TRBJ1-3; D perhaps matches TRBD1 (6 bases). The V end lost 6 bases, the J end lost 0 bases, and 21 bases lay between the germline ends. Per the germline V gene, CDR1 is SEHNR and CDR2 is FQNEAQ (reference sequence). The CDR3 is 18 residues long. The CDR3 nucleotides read TGTGCCAGCAGTCCAAAATCCGGGGGCGTGCCCTCTGGAAACACCATATATTTT. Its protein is CASSPKSGGVPSGNTIYF.

The CDR3 DNA reads as TGTGCCAGTAGTATACCGACAGGGTCTGGGACCCAGTACTTC. Its protein is CASSIPTGSGTQYF. The genes are TRBV19 and TRBJ2-5, with TRBD1 matching over 7 bases. CDR3 size: 14 residues. V lost 2 bases and J lost 7; bases outside the gene matches: 7. The germline V gene encodes CDR1 LNHDA and CDR2 SQIVND (reference sequence).

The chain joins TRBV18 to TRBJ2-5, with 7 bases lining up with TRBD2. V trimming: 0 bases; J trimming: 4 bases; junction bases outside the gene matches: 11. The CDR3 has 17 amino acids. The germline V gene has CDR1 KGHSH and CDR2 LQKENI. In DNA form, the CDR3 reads TGTGCCAGCTCACCACCCGGGACTACAGTGATGGGAGAGACCCAGTACTTC. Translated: CASSPPGTTVMGETQYF.

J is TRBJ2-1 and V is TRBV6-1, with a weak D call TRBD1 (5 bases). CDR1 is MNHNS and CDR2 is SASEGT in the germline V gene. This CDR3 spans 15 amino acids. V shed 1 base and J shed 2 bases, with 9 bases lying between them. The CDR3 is CASSEGQRPYNEQFF. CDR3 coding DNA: TGTGCCAGCAGTGAAGGACAGAGACCCTACAATGAGCAGTTCTTC.

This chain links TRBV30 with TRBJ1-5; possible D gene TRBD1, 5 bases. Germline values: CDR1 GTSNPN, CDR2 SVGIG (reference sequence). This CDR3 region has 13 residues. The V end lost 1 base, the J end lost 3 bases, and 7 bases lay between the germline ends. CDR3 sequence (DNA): TGTGCCTGGAGTGGGGGACCCAATCAGCCCCAGCATTTT. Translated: CAWSGGPNQPQHF.

The CDR3 spells CASSFGLAGGNTGELFF. In DNA, the CDR3 is TGTGCCAGCAGTTTCGGACTAGCGGGAGGTAATACCGGGGAGCTGTTTTTT. The rearrangement links TRBV27 to TRBJ2-2; TRBD2 matches 14 bases. The V segment lost 3 bases and the J segment 5 bases; nucleotides outside the gene matches: 5. Germline loops: CDR1 MNHEY, CDR2 SMNVEV (reference sequence). CDR3 length equals 17 residues.

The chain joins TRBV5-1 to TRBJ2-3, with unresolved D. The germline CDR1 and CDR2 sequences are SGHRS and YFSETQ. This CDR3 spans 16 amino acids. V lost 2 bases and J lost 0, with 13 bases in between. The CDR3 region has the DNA TGCGCCAGCAGCTTCTCCGAGAGAACTAGCACAGATACGCAGTATTTT. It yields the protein CASSFSERTSTDTQYF.

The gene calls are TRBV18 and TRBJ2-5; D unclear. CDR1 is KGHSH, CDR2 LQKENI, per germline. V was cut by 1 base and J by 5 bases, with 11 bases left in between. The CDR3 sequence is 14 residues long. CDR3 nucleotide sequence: TGTGCCAGCTCACCACAACTCGGGCGGGAGACCCAGTACTTC. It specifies CASSPQLGRETQYF. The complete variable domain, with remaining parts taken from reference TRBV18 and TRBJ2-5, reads NAGVMQNPRHLVRRRGQEARLRCSPMKGHSHVYWYRQLPEEGLKFMVYLQKENIIDESGMPKERFSAEFPKEGPSILRIQQVVRGDSAAYFCASSPQLGRETQYFGPGTRLLVL.

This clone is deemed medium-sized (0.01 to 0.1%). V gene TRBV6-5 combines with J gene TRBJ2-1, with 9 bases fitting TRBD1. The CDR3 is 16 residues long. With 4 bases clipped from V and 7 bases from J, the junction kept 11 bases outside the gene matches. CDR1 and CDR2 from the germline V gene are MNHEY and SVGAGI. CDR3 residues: CASSSIPGQGRNEQFF. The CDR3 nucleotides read TGTGCCAGCAGTTCCATTCCCGGACAGGGGAGAAATGAGCAGTTCTTC.

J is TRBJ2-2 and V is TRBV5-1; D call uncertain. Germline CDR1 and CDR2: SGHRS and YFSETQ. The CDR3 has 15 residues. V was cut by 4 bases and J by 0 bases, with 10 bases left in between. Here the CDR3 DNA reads TGCGCCAGCAGCCCTGAGGCCACGAACACCGGGGAGCTGTTTTTT. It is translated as CASSPEATNTGELFF.

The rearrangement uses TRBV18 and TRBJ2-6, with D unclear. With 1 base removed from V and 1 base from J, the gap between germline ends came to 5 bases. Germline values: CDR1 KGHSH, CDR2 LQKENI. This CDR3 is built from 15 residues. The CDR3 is CASSPRDSGANVLTF. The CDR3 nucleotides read TGTGCCAGCTCACCACGTGATTCTGGGGCCAACGTCCTGACTTTC.

The CDR3 reads CASSFPTLRGQGAHGYTF. The CDR3 DNA reads as TGTGCCAGCAGCTTCCCCACCCTCCGTGGACAGGGAGCGCATGGCTACACCTTC. The rearrangement uses TRBV3-1 (or the pseudogene TRBV3-2) and TRBJ1-2; 8 nucleotides match TRBD1. The CDR3 is made up of 18 amino acids. Germline assignment: CDR1 LGHDT and CDR2 YNNKEL (reference sequence). Trimming removed 5 bases from V and 6 bases from J; junction bases left unmatched: 20.

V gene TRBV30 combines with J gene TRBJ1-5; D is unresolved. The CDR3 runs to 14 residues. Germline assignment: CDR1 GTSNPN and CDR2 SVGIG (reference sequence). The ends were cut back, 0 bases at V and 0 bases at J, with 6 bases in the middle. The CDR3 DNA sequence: TGTGCCTGGAGTGTACACGTTAGCAATCAGCCCCAGCATTTT. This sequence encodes CAWSVHVSNQPQHF.

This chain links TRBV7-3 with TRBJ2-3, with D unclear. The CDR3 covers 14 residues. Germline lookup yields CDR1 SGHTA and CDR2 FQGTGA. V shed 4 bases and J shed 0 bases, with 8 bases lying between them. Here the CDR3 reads CASSSSRSTDTQYF. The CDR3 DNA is TGTGCCAGCAGCTCAAGCAGAAGCACAGATACGCAGTATTTT.